Described below is a single TCR beta chain sequence and its context. What it recognizes is unknown. Sequencing was performed with immunoSEQ multiplex PCR; in TCRdb, only in-frame clones are kept and a portion is missing. The data show about 7,800 clones, around 74% seen once. The V and J ends lost 4 bases and 1 base, in that order; junction bases with no gene match: 1. CDR1 and CDR2 (germline): SEHNR, FQNEAQ (reference sequence). This CDR3 region has 13 residues. This record belongs to a study of neoadjuvant anti-PD-1 for oral cavity cancer. Turning to the study itself: Patients mostly received three to four biweekly nivolumab doses at 3 mg/kg before surgery. Around day 43, patients without progression received a fourth nivolumab dose before surgery.

Overall study results and limits: With a few patients per group, TCR findings need larger cohorts.

Time point of the sample: after neoadjuvant nivolumab, at surgical resection. These newly diagnosed stage II-IVA oral cavity squamous cell carcinoma patients had no prior systemic or radiation treatment. V and J are TRBV7-9 and TRBJ2-7, with 7 bases fitting TRBD2. The input for sequencing was PBMCs, taken after nivolumab (anti-PD-1) treatment. This receptor was identified in a person between 40 and 85 years old with oral cavity squamous cell carcinoma. The CDR3 region has the DNA TGTGCCAGCAGCTCCGGGGGGTCCTACGAGCAGTACTTC. Protein product: CASSSGGSYEQYF.